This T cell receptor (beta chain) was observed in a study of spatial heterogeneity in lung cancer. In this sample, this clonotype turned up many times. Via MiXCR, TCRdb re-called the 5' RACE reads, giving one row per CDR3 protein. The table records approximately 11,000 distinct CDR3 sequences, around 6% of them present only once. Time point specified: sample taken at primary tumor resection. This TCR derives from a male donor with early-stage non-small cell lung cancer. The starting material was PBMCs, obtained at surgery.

CDR3 protein: CSAAASGGAKNIQYF. The CDR3 region has the DNA TGCAGTGCCGCTGCGTCAGGTGGGGCCAAAAACATTCAGTACTTC. The V call is TRBV20-1, the J call TRBJ2-4, with no clear D. This CDR3 comprises 15 residues. With 6 bases removed from V and 1 base from J, the gap between germline ends came to 16 bases. Germline V gene data show CDR1 as DFQATT and CDR2 as SNEGSKA (reference sequence).